These T cell receptor beta chains were read from a single sample in a study of a mutant IDH1 vaccine in newly diagnosed glioma. Here immunoSEQ multiplex PCR was the method, and the copy in TCRdb shows in-frame clones only, minus some. Of roughly 60,000 clones in the sample, 80% are singletons; the top ten hold 5% to 7.5%. These receptors' antigens are unknown. The sequencing here drew on PBMCs, taken from a glioma patient whose treatment included an IDH1 peptide vaccine. The receptors were gathered from a man aged 40-49 years with glioma. The CDR3 runs from the conserved cysteine through the conserved F or W. A D gene is named only where the DNA matches it firmly. The size of a clone is reported for some rows only, either as once, few or many, or as a class for expanded clones.

D,J,V,size,DNA,CDR3
TRBD1,TRBJ2-1,TRBV6-6,-,TGTGCCAGCAGTTACACAGGGGCTTGGGAGCAGTTCTTC,CASSYTGAWEQFF
-,TRBJ1-2,TRBV6-5,many,TGTGCCAGCAGTTCCCAACAGGGTAACTATGGCTACACCTTC,CASSSQQGNYGYTF
TRBD1,TRBJ2-7,TRBV19,-,TGTGCCAGTAGCCCCCCCGGGACAGGGACCTACGAGCAGTACTTC,CASSPPGTGTYEQYF
-,TRBJ2-5,TRBV6-6,-,TGTGCCAGCAGTTACGGAGAGACCCAGTACTTC,CASSYGETQYF
-,TRBJ1-1,TRBV13,-,TGTGCCAGCAGCTCCCCGTCGGGGGACACTGAAGCTTTCTTT,CASSSPSGDTEAFF
-,TRBJ2-1,TRBV9,-,TGTGCCAGCAGCGGAACCAGCTACAATGAGCAGTTCTTC,CASSGTSYNEQFF
-,TRBJ2-7,TRBV4-1,-,TGCGCCAGCACCCGGTCTGACGGGGCCTACGAGCAGTACTTC,CASTRSDGAYEQYF
-,TRBJ1-3,TRBV7-6,-,TGTGCCAGCAGCTTAACGACGACAGTCTCTGGAAACACCATATATTTT,CASSLTTTVSGNTIYF
-,TRBJ1-2,TRBV5-1,-,TGCGCCAGCAGTCCAGGGATCTATGGCTACACCTTC,CASSPGIYGYTF
-,TRBJ1-1,TRBV7-9,-,TGTGCCAGCAGCTTAGGTTGGTACCTGAACACTGAAGCTTTCTTT,CASSLGWYLNTEAFF
-,TRBJ2-7,TRBV2,-,TGTGCAATAGGGGAGGGGGACTACGAGCAGTACTTC,CAIGEGDYEQYF
-,TRBJ1-5,TRBV6-5,-,TGTGCCAGCAGTTATTCAGGCAGGGGAAATCAGCCCCAGCATTTT,CASSYSGRGNQPQHF
-,TRBJ2-2,TRBV5-1,once,TGCGCCAGCAGCTCGGGGAACACCGGGGAGCTGTTTTTT,CASSSGNTGELFF
-,TRBJ1-2,TRBV19,-,TGTGCCAGTAGGGTGGGACGGAACTATGGCTACACCTTC,CASRVGRNYGYTF